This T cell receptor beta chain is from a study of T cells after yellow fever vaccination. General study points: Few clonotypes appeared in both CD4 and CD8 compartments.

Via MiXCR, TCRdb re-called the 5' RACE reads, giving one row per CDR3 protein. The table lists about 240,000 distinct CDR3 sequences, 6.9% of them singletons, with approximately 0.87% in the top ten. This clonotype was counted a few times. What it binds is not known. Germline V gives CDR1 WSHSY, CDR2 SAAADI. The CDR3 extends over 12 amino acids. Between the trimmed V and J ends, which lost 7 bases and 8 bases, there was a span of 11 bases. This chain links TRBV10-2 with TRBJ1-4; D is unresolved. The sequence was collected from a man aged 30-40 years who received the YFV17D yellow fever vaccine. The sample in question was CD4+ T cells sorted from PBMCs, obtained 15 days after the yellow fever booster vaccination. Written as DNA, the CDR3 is TGCGCCAGCATGGAGAGGACCGAAAAACTGTTTTTT. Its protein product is CASMERTEKLFF.